The rows below give T cell receptor beta chains drawn from one sample of a study of CD8 T cells in ankylosing spondylitis. One entry per CDR3 protein, called by TCRdb with MiXCR from the 5' RACE reads. Among some 140,000 distinct CDR3 sequences listed, roughly 8.4% were seen once. Sequences were obtained from synovial fluid, either unsorted or a sorted T cell fraction (not recorded which). Receptors originate from a male donor with ankylosing spondylitis. The CDR3 runs from the conserved cysteine through the conserved F or W. Fields, in order: V gene, D gene, clone size, J gene, CDR3 protein, CDR3 DNA. D genes are given only for firm matches. The size entry is marked missing in some rows and otherwise reads once, few, many or a size class.

TRBV28	-	few	TRBJ1-1	CASSLSWPNTEAFF	TGTGCCAGCAGTTTATCTTGGCCGAACACTGAAGCTTTCTTT
TRBV7-3	-	-	TRBJ2-2	CASSLNRANTGELFF	TGTGCCAGCAGCTTAAACAGAGCGAACACCGGGGAGCTGTTTTTT
TRBV12-3/TRBV12-4	-	few	TRBJ2-4	CASTFGTGRGPGIQYF	TGTGCCAGCACCTTCGGGACTGGGCGGGGGCCGGGGATTCAGTACTTC
TRBV20-1	-	many	TRBJ2-1	CSARTLYSYNEQFF	TGCAGTGCTCGGACTCTCTACTCCTACAATGAGCAGTTCTTC
TRBV6-1	-	-	TRBJ2-2	CASSRLGGPGELFF	TGTGCCAGCAGCCGACTAGGGGGTCCGGGGGAGCTGTTTTTT
TRBV29-1	TRBD1	many	TRBJ2-3	CSVVRDRRTQYF	TGCAGCGTGGTCCGGGACAGGCGTACGCAGTATTTT
TRBV3-1	TRBD1	-	TRBJ2-7	CASSRQGTHEQYF	TGTGCCAGCAGCCGACAGGGGACCCACGAGCAGTACTTC
TRBV3-1	-	-	TRBJ2-5	CASSPTVGGETQYF	TGTGCCAGCAGCCCTACCGTTGGAGGAGAGACCCAGTACTTC
TRBV20-1	-	many	TRBJ1-5	CSAQYSNQPQHF	TGCAGTGCGCAATATAGCAATCAGCCCCAGCATTTT
TRBV5-6	-	many	TRBJ1-5	CASSLEAAYQPQHF	TGTGCCAGCAGCTTGGAGGCAGCTTATCAGCCCCAGCATTTT
TRBV4-3	-	few	TRBJ2-3	CASSQDRRGSTDTQYF	TGCGCCAGCAGCCAAGACAGGCGGGGTTCCACAGATACGCAGTATTTT
TRBV20-1	TRBD2	few	TRBJ2-5	CSASGLAGVQETQYF	TGCAGTGCTAGCGGACTAGCGGGGGTCCAAGAGACCCAGTACTTC
TRBV5-1	-	-	TRBJ2-5	CASSSGTMETQYF	TGCGCCAGCAGCTCCGGAACTATGGAGACCCAGTACTTC
TRBV9	TRBD1	-	TRBJ1-1	CASSVDRDRVGAFF	TGTGCCAGCAGCGTAGACCGAGACAGGGTAGGAGCTTTCTTT
TRBV3-1	TRBD2	many	TRBJ2-5	CASSRGLEQETQYF	TGTGCCAGCAGCCGTGGACTAGAACAAGAGACCCAGTACTTC
TRBV19	-	-	TRBJ1-3	CATVYGRSGNTIYF	TGTGCCACTGTTTACGGTCGGAGTGGAAACACCATATATTTT
TRBV7-2	TRBD2	many	TRBJ2-1	CASSPREGQDNEQFF	TGTGCCAGCAGCCCCCGGGAGGGCCAGGACAATGAGCAGTTCTTC
TRBV5-1	-	many	TRBJ1-2	CASSLDAGSRGYTF	TGCGCCAGCAGCTTGGACGCGGGGAGCCGTGGCTACACCTTC
TRBV30	TRBD2	-	TRBJ2-2	CAWRMAGGYTGELFF	TGTGCCTGGAGAATGGCGGGAGGTTACACCGGGGAGCTGTTTTTT
TRBV27	-	many	TRBJ1-5	CASSFPVRNQPQHF	TGTGCCAGCAGTTTTCCCGTCCGCAATCAGCCCCAGCATTTT
TRBV12-3/TRBV12-4	-	many	TRBJ1-2	CATSPGAGGYTF	TGTGCCACCTCCCCGGGGGCCGGTGGCTACACCTTC
TRBV6-2/TRBV6-3	-	-	TRBJ1-1	CASTSSRGEAFF	TGTGCCAGCACCTCTTCGCGAGGTGAAGCTTTCTTT
TRBV7-9	-	few	TRBJ1-4	CASSLERTGTNEKLFF	TGTGCCAGCAGCTTAGAAAGGACGGGAACTAATGAAAAACTGTTTTTT
TRBV27	-	many	TRBJ2-1	CASSLSTGGGSNEQFF	TGTGCCAGCAGTTTATCAACAGGAGGGGGGAGCAATGAGCAGTTCTTC
TRBV12-3/TRBV12-4	-	many	TRBJ2-2	CASSLYGDTGELFF	TGTGCCAGCAGTTTATACGGGGACACCGGGGAGCTGTTTTTT
TRBV29-1	TRBD2	many	TRBJ2-1	CSVPAVAGYNEQFF	TGCAGCGTCCCCGCGGTAGCGGGCTACAATGAGCAGTTCTTC
TRBV12-3/TRBV12-4	TRBD1	many	TRBJ2-1	CASSYGQGGDNEQFF	TGTGCCAGCAGTTACGGACAGGGGGGGGACAATGAGCAGTTCTTC
TRBV6-5	-	few	TRBJ2-7	CASSYSTGGAPYEQYF	TGTGCCAGCAGTTACTCGACTGGGGGGGCCCCCTACGAGCAGTACTTC
TRBV4-2	-	-	TRBJ2-3	CASSQGKSSATTTQYF	TGTGCCAGCAGCCAGGGCAAGTCCAGCGCTACCACGACGCAGTATTTT
TRBV28	TRBD1	many	TRBJ2-1	CASSFGTVQFF	TGTGCCAGCAGTTTCGGGACAGTCCAGTTCTTC
TRBV4-2	TRBD1	many	TRBJ1-3	CASSQEGGGGNTIYF	TGTGCCAGCAGCCAAGAAGGGGGCGGTGGAAACACCATATATTTT
TRBV4-2	TRBD1	few	TRBJ2-3	CASSYGTQPGGTDTQYF	TGTGCCAGCAGCTACGGGACCCAGCCAGGGGGAACAGATACGCAGTATTTT
TRBV20-1	TRBD2	many	TRBJ2-5	CSASTSGGVETQYF	TGCAGTGCTAGTACTAGCGGGGGGGTGGAGACCCAGTACTTC
TRBV5-4	-	few	TRBJ1-2	CASSLGHGYTF	TGTGCCAGCAGCTTGGGGCATGGCTACACCTTC
TRBV12-3/TRBV12-4	-	few	TRBJ1-5	CAPDRMTQDYHF	TGTGCCCCCGACCGGATGACCCAAGATTATCATTTT
TRBV29-1	-	few	TRBJ2-2	CSVQNGGVWGELFF	TGCAGCGTGCAAAACGGCGGCGTGTGGGGGGAGCTGTTTTTT
TRBV4-2	-	-	TRBJ1-2	CASSQERDTYGYTF	TGTGCCAGCAGCCAAGAGCGGGACACCTATGGCTACACCTTC
TRBV20-1	-	many	TRBJ2-4	CSARVPDAKNIQYF	TGCAGTGCTAGAGTCCCTGATGCCAAAAACATTCAGTACTTC
TRBV5-1	-	many	TRBJ1-1	CASSLDQVKAFF	TGCGCCAGCAGCTTGGACCAGGTCAAAGCTTTCTTT
TRBV6-5	TRBD1	few	TRBJ1-2	CASRPGQGSYTF	TGTGCCAGCAGGCCTGGACAGGGGAGCTACACCTTC
TRBV9	-	many	TRBJ1-2	CASSARAGRYTF	TGTGCCAGCAGCGCTCGTGCGGGACGCTACACCTTC
TRBV4-1	-	few	TRBJ2-1	CASSQGGIGSSYNEQFF	TGCGCCAGCAGCCAAGGTGGGATCGGGTCATCCTACAATGAGCAGTTCTTC
TRBV12-3/TRBV12-4	-	many	TRBJ1-2	CASSRRDPITNYGYTF	TGTGCCAGCAGTCGCAGGGACCCGATCACTAACTATGGCTACACCTTC
TRBV28	-	many	TRBJ1-5	CASSSPTGGNQPQHF	TGTGCCAGCAGTTCCCCGACAGGAGGGAATCAGCCCCAGCATTTT
TRBV29-1	TRBD1	-	TRBJ1-2	CSVEGRAGTGPTF	TGCAGCGTTGAAGGGCGAGCGGGGACAGGTCCCACCTTC
TRBV10-1	-	few	TRBJ2-1	CASSKGDSYNEQFF	TGCGCCAGCAGTAAGGGGGATTCCTACAATGAGCAGTTCTTC
TRBV7-2	-	many	TRBJ2-5	CASSLDLETQYF	TGTGCCAGCAGCTTAGATCTGGAGACCCAGTACTTC
TRBV18	TRBD2	many	TRBJ2-5	CASSPSGLAGAIQETQYF	TGTGCCAGCTCACCCTCGGGACTAGCGGGGGCTATCCAAGAGACCCAGTACTTC
TRBV4-2	-	many	TRBJ1-1	CASRATGRGIEAFF	TGTGCCAGCAGGGCCACTGGGAGGGGGATTGAAGCTTTCTTT